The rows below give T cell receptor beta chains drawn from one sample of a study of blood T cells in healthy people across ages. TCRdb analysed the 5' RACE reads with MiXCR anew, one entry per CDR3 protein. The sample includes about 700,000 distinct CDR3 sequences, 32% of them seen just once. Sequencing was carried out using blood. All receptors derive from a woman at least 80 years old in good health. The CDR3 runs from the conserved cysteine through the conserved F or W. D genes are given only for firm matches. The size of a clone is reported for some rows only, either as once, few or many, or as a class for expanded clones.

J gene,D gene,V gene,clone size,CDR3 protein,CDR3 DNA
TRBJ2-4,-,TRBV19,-,CASSMPGTNIQYF,TGTGCCAGTAGTATGCCGGGGACCAACATTCAGTACTTC
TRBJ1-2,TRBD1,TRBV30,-,CAWTRQGPGGYTF,TGTGCCTGGACTCGACAGGGGCCCGGGGGCTACACCTTC
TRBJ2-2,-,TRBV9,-,CASSVPGELFF,TGTGCCAGCAGCGTACCCGGGGAGCTGTTTTTT
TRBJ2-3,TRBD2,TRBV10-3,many,CAISESGGLTTDTQYF,TGTGCCATCAGTGAAAGCGGGGGTCTTACCACAGATACGCAGTATTTT
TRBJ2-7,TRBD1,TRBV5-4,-,CASSSDRASYNEQYF,TGTGCCAGCAGTTCCGACAGGGCCTCCTACAATGAGCAGTACTTC
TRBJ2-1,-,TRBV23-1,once,CASASGGRSSYNEQFF,TGCGCCAGCGCATCCGGGGGGCGGAGCTCCTACAATGAGCAGTTCTTC
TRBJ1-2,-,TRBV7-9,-,CASSFDWQSGYGYTF,TGTGCCAGCAGCTTCGACTGGCAGAGTGGCTATGGCTACACCTTC
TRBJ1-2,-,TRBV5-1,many,CASSLETGASGGYTF,TGCGCCAGCAGCTTGGAGACGGGGGCCTCGGGGGGCTACACCTTC
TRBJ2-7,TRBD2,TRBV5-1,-,CASISGGPPYEQYF,TGCGCCAGCATCAGCGGGGGGCCCCCCTACGAGCAGTACTTC
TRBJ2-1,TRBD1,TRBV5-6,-,CASRTPGQGANEQFF,TGTGCCAGCAGGACCCCGGGACAGGGGGCAAATGAGCAGTTCTTC
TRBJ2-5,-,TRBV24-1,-,CATSDSQGLGETQYF,TGTGCCACCAGTGATTCGCAGGGCCTCGGAGAGACCCAGTACTTC
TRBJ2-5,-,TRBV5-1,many,CASSVRDQETQYF,TGCGCCAGCAGCGTCCGGGACCAAGAGACCCAGTACTTC
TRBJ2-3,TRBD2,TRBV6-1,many,CASSRTSGGQGDTQYF,TGTGCCAGCAGTCGGACTAGCGGGGGTCAGGGAGATACGCAGTATTTT
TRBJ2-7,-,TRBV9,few,CASSVGGAWTYEQYF,TGTGCCAGCAGCGTAGGGGGGGCGTGGACCTACGAGCAGTACTTC
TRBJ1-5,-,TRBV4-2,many,CASSQAETVGVQHF,TGTGCCAGCAGCCAAGCAGAAACAGTAGGAGTCCAGCATTTT
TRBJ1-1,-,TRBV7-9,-,CASSRIQINTEAFF,TGTGCCAGCAGCCGTATCCAGATCAACACTGAAGCTTTCTTT
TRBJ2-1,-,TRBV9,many,CASSERSGSEQFF,TGTGCCAGCAGCGAGAGGAGCGGGTCTGAGCAGTTCTTC
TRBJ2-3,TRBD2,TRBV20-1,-,CSARDETGTSGNTDTQYF,TGCAGTGCTAGAGATGAAACCGGGACTAGCGGCAACACAGATACGCAGTATTTT
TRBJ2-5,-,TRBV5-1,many,CASSLAPGLETQYF,TGCGCCAGCAGCTTGGCGCCGGGGTTAGAGACCCAGTACTTC
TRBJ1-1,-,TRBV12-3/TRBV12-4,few,CASSEGRTEAFF,TGTGCCAGCAGTGAGGGTCGGACTGAAGCTTTCTTT
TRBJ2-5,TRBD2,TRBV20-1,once,CSARVGGGAREQYF,TGCAGTGCTAGAGTTGGGGGGGGAGCAAGGGAGCAGTACTTC
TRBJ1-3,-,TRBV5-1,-,CASSQAGSSGNTIYF,TGCGCCAGCAGCCAGGCCGGGAGCTCTGGAAACACCATATATTTT
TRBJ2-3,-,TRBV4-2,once,CASSWSLTADTQYF,TGTGCCAGCAGCTGGTCTCTGACGGCAGATACGCAGTATTTT
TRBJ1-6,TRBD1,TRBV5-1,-,CASSLDRARNSPLHF,TGCGCCAGCAGCCTAGACAGGGCCCGAAATTCACCCCTCCACTTT
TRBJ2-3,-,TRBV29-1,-,CSVDAGGRGADTQYF,TGCAGCGTAGATGCCGGGGGCAGGGGCGCAGATACGCAGTATTTT
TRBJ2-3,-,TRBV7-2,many,CASSLVSGLSTDTQYF,TGTGCCAGCAGCTTAGTTAGCGGCCTTAGCACAGATACGCAGTATTTT
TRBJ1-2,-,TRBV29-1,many,CSVRSGNYGYTF,TGCAGCGTACGGTCCGGTAACTATGGCTACACCTTC
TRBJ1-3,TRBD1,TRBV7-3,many,CASSPTGAGSGNTIYF,TGTGCCAGCAGCCCGACAGGGGCCGGCTCTGGAAACACCATATATTTT
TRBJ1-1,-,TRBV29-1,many,CSVEGVGRGTEAFF,TGCAGCGTTGAGGGGGTGGGAAGGGGCACTGAAGCTTTCTTT
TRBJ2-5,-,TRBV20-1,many,CSATTGWETQYF,TGCAGTGCAACTACAGGGTGGGAGACCCAGTACTTC
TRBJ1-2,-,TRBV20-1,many,CSARGDEANYGYTF,TGCAGTGCTAGGGGGGACGAAGCTAACTATGGCTACACCTTC
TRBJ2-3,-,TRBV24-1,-,CATSDPGVGTDTQYF,TGTGCCACCAGTGATCCCGGAGTAGGCACAGATACGCAGTATTTT
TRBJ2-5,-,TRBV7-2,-,CASSPPTRPETQYF,TGTGCCAGCAGCCCTCCAACTAGGCCCGAGACCCAGTACTTC
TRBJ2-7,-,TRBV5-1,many,CASSLIYGDEQYF,TGCGCCAGCAGCTTGATATACGGGGACGAGCAGTACTTC
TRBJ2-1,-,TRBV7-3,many,CASSLGSGRYNEQFF,TGTGCCAGCAGCTTAGGTAGCGGCAGGTACAATGAGCAGTTCTTC
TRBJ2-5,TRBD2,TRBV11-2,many,CASSLVGGVETQYF,TGTGCCAGCAGCTTAGTTGGGGGGGTGGAGACCCAGTACTTC
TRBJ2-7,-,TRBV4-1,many,CASSQGGGYEQYF,TGCGCCAGCAGCCAAGGTGGAGGCTACGAGCAGTACTTC
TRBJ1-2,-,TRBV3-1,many,CASSQDPQGSSGYTF,TGTGCCAGCAGCCAAGATCCCCAGGGGAGTAGTGGCTACACCTTC
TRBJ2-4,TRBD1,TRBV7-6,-,CASSATGVTAKNIQYF,TGTGCCAGCAGCGCCACAGGGGTCACAGCCAAAAACATTCAGTACTTC
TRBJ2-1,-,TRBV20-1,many,CSAGIYNEQFF,TGCAGTGCGGGAATCTACAATGAGCAGTTCTTC
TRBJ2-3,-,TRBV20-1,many,CSAESVGGTGGPDTQYF,TGCAGTGCAGAGAGCGTGGGGGGAACCGGGGGCCCAGATACGCAGTATTTT
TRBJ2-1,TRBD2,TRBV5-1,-,CASSLPCGSGNEQFF,TGCGCCAGCAGCCTTCCGTGCGGGAGTGGAAATGAGCAGTTCTTC
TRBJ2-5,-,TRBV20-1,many,CSSWGETQETQYF,TGCAGCTCTTGGGGGGAGACGCAAGAGACCCAGTACTTC
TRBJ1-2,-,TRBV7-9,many,CATGTGFNNYGYTF,TGTGCCACCGGAACAGGGTTCAATAACTATGGCTACACCTTC
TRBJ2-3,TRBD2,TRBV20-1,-,CSAARSGLAVDTQYF,TGCAGTGCTGCCCGATCTGGACTAGCTGTAGATACGCAGTATTTT
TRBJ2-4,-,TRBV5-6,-,CASSLWKGAKNIQYF,TGTGCCAGCAGCTTGTGGAAGGGGGCCAAAAACATTCAGTACTTC
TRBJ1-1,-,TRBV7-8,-,CASSLERGRTTEAFF,TGTGCCAGCAGCTTAGAGCGCGGCAGGACCACTGAAGCTTTCTTT
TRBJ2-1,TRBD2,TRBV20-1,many,CSARSRGGIFNEQFF,TGCAGTGCTAGATCGCGGGGGGGCATATTCAATGAGCAGTTCTTC